A selection of T cell receptor beta chains follows, all from one sample in a study of blood T cells in healthy people across ages. TCRdb reprocessed the 5' RACE reads via MiXCR and lists one record per CDR3 protein. This sample has about a million distinct CDR3 sequences, with just over 50% found just once. The material sequenced was blood. The receptors were gathered from a woman in her sixties in good health. The CDR3 runs from the conserved cysteine through the conserved F or W. The D gene is left open where the match is weak. Rows give clone size only sometimes, using once, few, many, or a class for an expanded clone.

v_gene	abundance	d_gene	j_gene	len	CDR3aa	CDR3nt
TRBV2	NA	NA	TRBJ2-5	15	CASTSRQLLQETQYF	TGTGCCAGCACGTCGCGACAACTACTACAAGAGACCCAGTACTTC
TRBV20-1	NA	TRBD2	TRBJ2-1	13	CSGGEGPYNEQFF	TGCAGTGGGGGGGAGGGACCTTACAATGAGCAGTTCTTC
TRBV4-1	NA	NA	TRBJ1-4	15	CASSQDGATNEKLFF	TGCGCCAGCAGCCAAGACGGTGCAACTAATGAAAAACTGTTTTTT
TRBV4-2	NA	TRBD2	TRBJ2-7	16	CASSRETSGSTYEQYF	TGTGCCAGCAGCCGAGAGACTAGCGGATCAACCTACGAGCAGTACTTC
TRBV5-1	NA	NA	TRBJ1-5	15	CASSLNGQYGQPQHF	TGCGCCAGCAGCTTAAACGGACAGTATGGTCAGCCCCAGCATTTT
TRBV29-1	NA	TRBD2	TRBJ2-3	17	CSVVPAGGRRRADTQYF	TGCAGCGTTGTGCCAGCGGGAGGAAGGCGTCGGGCAGATACGCAGTATTTT
TRBV20-1	NA	TRBD2	TRBJ2-2	14	CSASQSGRSGELFF	TGCAGTGCTAGTCAAAGCGGGAGATCCGGGGAGCTGTTTTTT
TRBV12-3/TRBV12-4	few	NA	TRBJ2-5	13	CASSFPGTSAQYF	TGTGCCAGCAGTTTTCCTGGGACCTCGGCCCAGTACTTC
TRBV10-3	once	NA	TRBJ2-1	13	CATAPQGTNEQFF	TGTGCCACGGCGCCGCAGGGAACCAATGAGCAGTTCTTC
TRBV10-2	NA	NA	TRBJ2-2	14	CASSPSAFTGELFF	TGCGCCAGCAGCCCTAGCGCTTTCACCGGGGAGCTGTTTTTT
TRBV28	many	TRBD1	TRBJ2-3	15	CASSLGGQVTDTQYF	TGTGCCAGCAGTTTAGGGGGACAGGTGACAGATACGCAGTATTTT
TRBV11-2	few	NA	TRBJ1-2	14	CASSLPGHNYGYTF	TGTGCCAGCAGCTTGCCCGGACATAACTATGGCTACACCTTC
TRBV20-1	NA	TRBD2	TRBJ2-1	14	CSARLMRELNEQFF	TGCAGTGCTAGACTGATGCGGGAGTTGAATGAGCAGTTCTTC
TRBV20-1	NA	TRBD2	TRBJ2-7	13	CSAVREVSYEQYF	TGCAGTGCCGTCCGGGAGGTCTCGTACGAGCAGTACTTC
TRBV9	NA	TRBD2	TRBJ2-5	15	CASSVAGVAGETQYF	TGTGCCAGCAGCGTAGCGGGGGTAGCGGGTGAGACCCAGTACTTC
TRBV7-3	few	TRBD1	TRBJ2-3	15	CASSSTGVETDTQYF	TGTGCCAGCAGCTCGACAGGGGTTGAGACAGATACGCAGTATTTT
TRBV10-3	NA	NA	TRBJ2-7	12	CAISEGYYEQYF	TGTGCCATCAGTGAAGGTTACTACGAGCAGTACTTC
TRBV12-3/TRBV12-4	NA	TRBD1	TRBJ1-4	14	CASTEGGLSEKLFF	TGTGCCAGCACCGAAGGGGGCTTGAGTGAAAAACTGTTTTTT
TRBV29-1	few	NA	TRBJ2-7	11	CSVLRGSEQYF	TGCAGCGTTCTCAGGGGAAGCGAGCAGTACTTC
TRBV5-1	NA	TRBD2	TRBJ2-5	15	CAISLSLAGGETQYF	TGCGCCATCAGCTTGTCACTAGCGGGAGGAGAGACCCAGTACTTC
TRBV6-2/TRBV6-3	NA	NA	TRBJ2-7	13	CASSRRDSCEQYF	TGTGCCAGCAGCCGCAGGGATTCCTGCGAGCAGTACTTC
TRBV5-5	NA	NA	TRBJ1-4	15	CASSLARDPNEKLFF	TGTGCCAGCAGCTTGGCCAGGGACCCAAATGAAAAACTGTTTTTT
TRBV6-5	NA	NA	TRBJ1-5	14	CASSYSGQPFPQHF	TGTGCCAGCAGTTACTCCGGACAACCCTTTCCCCAGCATTTT
TRBV27	NA	TRBD1	TRBJ2-1	15	CASSSWQGASNEQFF	TGTGCCAGCAGTTCTTGGCAGGGGGCTTCCAATGAGCAGTTCTTC
TRBV27	few	NA	TRBJ2-4	14	CASSSSGSFREQYF	TGTGCCAGCAGTTCCTCCGGCAGCTTTCGGGAGCAGTACTTC
TRBV4-3	few	NA	TRBJ2-3	18	CASSQDLVGGGIQDRQYF	TGCGCCAGCAGCCAAGATCTGGTGGGGGGCGGAATCCAAGATAGGCAGTATTTT
TRBV29-1	few	NA	TRBJ2-7	12	CSVEDGSLEQYF	TGCAGCGTTGAAGATGGGTCTTTGGAGCAGTACTTC
TRBV6-5	NA	NA	TRBJ2-7	14	CATQRTWPTYEQYF	TGTGCCACGCAGAGGACCTGGCCGACCTACGAGCAGTACTTC
TRBV27	NA	NA	TRBJ2-3	14	CASRAQTLPDTQYF	TGTGCCAGCAGAGCCCAGACACTGCCAGATACGCAGTATTTT
TRBV20-1	few	NA	TRBJ2-7	11	CSASRNYEQYF	TGCAGTGCTTCGCGGAACTACGAGCAGTACTTC
TRBV5-1	NA	TRBD1	TRBJ1-3	17	CASSPGQVNRPGNTIYF	TGCGCCAGCAGCCCGGGACAGGTAAACCGACCGGGAAACACCATATATTTT
TRBV7-9	NA	NA	TRBJ2-7	13	CASSWAAVYEQYF	TGTGCCAGCAGCTGGGCTGCGGTATACGAGCAGTACTTC
TRBV7-9	NA	TRBD2	TRBJ2-1	18	CASSSRTSGSVNYNEQFF	TGTGCCAGCAGCTCAAGGACTAGCGGGAGTGTAAATTACAATGAGCAGTTCTTC
TRBV3-1	NA	TRBD1	TRBJ1-5	19	CASSQRKGTGGWGNQPQHF	TGTGCCAGCAGCCAACGGAAGGGGACAGGGGGCTGGGGCAATCAGCCCCAGCATTTT
TRBV4-1	NA	NA	TRBJ2-7	14	CASSRTTGPYEQYF	TGCGCCAGCAGCCGCACAACTGGCCCCTACGAGCAGTACTTC
TRBV20-1	NA	TRBD1	TRBJ2-3	15	CSARDLTGAGDTQYF	TGCAGTGCTAGAGATTTGACAGGGGCAGGAGATACGCAGTATTTT
TRBV7-9	NA	TRBD2	TRBJ2-1	19	CASSLVSRAYPGGINEQFF	TGTGCCAGCAGCTTAGTATCGCGGGCCTACCCGGGGGGTATTAATGAGCAGTTCTTC
TRBV12-3/TRBV12-4	NA	NA	TRBJ1-2	15	CASSFAGEGIYGYTF	TGTGCCAGCAGTTTCGCAGGGGAAGGGATCTATGGCTACACCTTC
TRBV6-4	NA	TRBD2	TRBJ2-7	17	CASSDSNWASGTDEQYF	TGTGCCAGCAGTGACTCGAATTGGGCTAGCGGGACCGACGAGCAGTACTTC
TRBV27	NA	NA	TRBJ2-7	15	CASTPVGGDSYEQYF	TGTGCCAGCACCCCAGTCGGCGGGGACTCCTACGAGCAGTACTTC
TRBV3-1	once	NA	TRBJ2-5	14	CASSQVQRRETQYF	TGTGCCAGCAGCCAAGTTCAGCGACGGGAGACCCAGTACTTC
TRBV20-1	NA	TRBD2	TRBJ2-7	15	CSASGTGTRTYEQYF	TGCAGTGCTAGTGGCACCGGGACTAGAACATACGAGCAGTACTTC
TRBV12-3/TRBV12-4	NA	NA	TRBJ1-5	12	CASRKNNQPQHF	TGTGCCAGCAGAAAAAATAATCAGCCCCAGCATTTT
TRBV4-2	NA	TRBD1	TRBJ1-1	19	CASSQDARPWDRANTEAFF	TGTGCCAGCAGCCAAGATGCGAGGCCCTGGGACAGGGCGAACACTGAAGCTTTCTTT
TRBV20-1	NA	TRBD2	TRBJ2-1	15	CSAKRRLAGNNEQFF	TGCAGTGCGAAACGCCGACTAGCGGGGAACAATGAGCAGTTCTTC
TRBV3-1	NA	NA	TRBJ1-2	12	CASSLGGKGYTF	TGTGCCAGCAGCCTGGGGGGAAAGGGCTACACCTTC
TRBV7-2	once	NA	TRBJ2-7	14	CASDAQGHGYEQYF	TGTGCCAGCGACGCCCAGGGACACGGTTACGAGCAGTACTTC
TRBV6-5	NA	NA	TRBJ2-2	13	CASRRGVTGELFF	TGTGCCAGCAGGAGAGGGGTGACCGGGGAGCTGTTTTTT
TRBV6-2/TRBV6-3	NA	TRBD1	TRBJ1-1	12	CASSSGQIEAFF	TGTGCCAGCAGTTCGGGACAGATCGAAGCTTTCTTT
TRBV12-3/TRBV12-4	NA	NA	TRBJ1-2	11	CASTLGEIYTF	TGTGCCAGCACTCTAGGGGAGATTTACACCTTC